Shown below are 26 T cell receptor beta chains from a single sample sequenced in a study of PD-L1 blockade in urothelial cancer. Generated by immunoSEQ multiplex PCR, the TCRdb table keeps only in-frame clones and is missing some. The sample carries some 71,000 clones, 70% to 90% recorded once. This material consisted of PBMCs, taken around atezolizumab (anti-PD-L1) treatment. The receptors stem from a man in his fifties or sixties with urothelial cancer.

The CDR3 region has the DNA TGTGCCAGCAGCCTACAGCCGACTACCGGCTACACCTTC. Translation gives CASSLQPTTGYTF. The chain is built from TRBV11-2 and TRBJ1-2; D call uncertain. Looked up from germline, CDR1 is SGHAT and CDR2 is FQNNGV. This CDR3 spans 13 amino acids. Trimming removed 5 bases at V and 8 bases at J, with 15 bases between.

V is TRBV4-3 and J is TRBJ2-4; 12 nucleotides match TRBD1. Germline V gene sequence: CDR1 LGHNA, CDR2 YSLEER. J lost 6 bases, V lost 4 bases, and 7 bases had no gene match. The CDR3 contains 16 residues. In DNA form, the CDR3 reads TGCGCCAGCAGCCGCGGGACAGGGGGCGCGGTAAACATTCAGTACTTC. Amino acid sequence: CASSRGTGGAVNIQYF.

This clone was seen a few times. The chain uses TRBV5-1 and TRBJ2-5; D gene unclear. Germline assignment: CDR1 SGHRS and CDR2 YFSETQ. Trimming left V 3 bases short and J 5 bases short, with 14 bases between. The CDR3 totals 14 residues. The CDR3 sequence: CASSYRPSRETQYF. CDR3 coding DNA: TGCGCCAGCAGCTACCGTCCGTCTAGGGAGACCCAGTACTTC.

The chain links TRBV18 to TRBJ1-1; D not resolved. Germline values: CDR1 KGHSH, CDR2 LQKENI. Trimming shortened V by 1 base and J by 8 bases, and 11 bases separated the two germline ends. This CDR3 spans 13 amino acids. CDR3 loop: CASSPQSEGEAFF. The CDR3 bases are TGTGCCAGCTCACCACAGTCAGAGGGAGAAGCTTTCTTT.

The chain carries TRBV5-1 and TRBJ2-1, with a possible D match to TRBD1 (6 bases). Trimming took off 0 bases at V and 3 bases at J, with 13 bases between the two ends. Germline V gene data show CDR1 as SGHRS and CDR2 as YFSETQ. The CDR3 length is 16 residues. The CDR3 DNA reads as TGCGCCAGCAGCTTGGGAGTTTTCAGGGGCTACAATGAGCAGTTCTTC. Translating it yields CASSLGVFRGYNEQFF.

The chain couples TRBV5-4 to TRBJ1-3; no firm D call. V was cut by 4 bases and J by 0 bases, with 11 bases left in between. This CDR3 is 15 amino acids long. Germline assignment: CDR1 SGHNT and CDR2 YYREEE (reference sequence). As DNA, the CDR3 is TGTGCCAGCAGCAGGTTCGGGAGCTCTGGAAACACCATATATTTT. Translation gives CASSRFGSSGNTIYF.

V gene TRBV13 combines with J gene TRBJ1-2; 10 bases agree with TRBD1. Trimming at V came to 5 bases and at J to 5 bases, leaving 5 bases not matched to a gene. Germline lookup yields CDR1 PRHDT and CDR2 FYEKMQ (reference sequence). The length of the CDR3 is 14 residues. DNA for the CDR3: TGTGCCAGCAGCGCCGACAGGGGGCGATATGGCTACACCTTC. This gives the protein CASSADRGRYGYTF.

This chain links TRBV2 with TRBJ2-5; 12 bases align to TRBD2. This CDR3 has 14 residues. Germline trimming cut 6 bases from V and 7 bases from J; bases unmatched to any gene: 6. Germline assignment: CDR1 SNHLY and CDR2 FYNNEI. The chain's CDR3 is CASRASGGARTQYF. The DNA for the CDR3 is TGTGCCAGCAGAGCTAGCGGGGGGGCCCGGACCCAGTACTTC.

In its sample, this clone was seen once. The chain has TRBV7-2 and TRBJ2-1; 8 bases match TRBD1. Germline V CDR1 and CDR2: SGHTA, FQGNSA. This CDR3 is built from 13 residues. V lost 1 base to trimming and J lost 12 bases; unmatched junction nucleotides: 5. The CDR3, as DNA: TGTGCCAGCAGCTTAGAAAGAGACAGGGGGCAGTTCTTC. This codes for CASSLERDRGQFF.

The CDR3, as DNA: TGTGCCTGGAACCACAAGACAGGGGGCGCGGGGGGCTACACCTTC. Its translation is CAWNHKTGGAGGYTF. The chain combines TRBV30 with TRBJ1-2, with 10 bases identical to TRBD1. Unmatched junction bases numbered 13, after V lost 4 bases and J lost 8 bases. In germline, CDR1 is GTSNPN, CDR2 SVGIG (reference sequence). The CDR3 totals 15 residues.

The J gene is TRBJ2-1, the V gene TRBV4-3, with 9 bases lining up with TRBD2. Trimming cost V 4 bases and J 0 bases; bases outside gene matches: 10. The CDR3 loop spans 18 amino acids. Looked up from germline, CDR1 is LGHNA and CDR2 is YSLEER. CDR3 sequence (DNA): TGCGCCAGCAGCCGACAAGCCTTTAGCGGGAGCTCCTACAATGAGCAGTTCTTC. Its translation: CASSRQAFSGSSYNEQFF.

The chain carries TRBV4-1 and TRBJ2-7; TRBD1 aligns across 12 bases. The J segment lost 3 bases and the V segment lost 3 bases, leaving 6 bases of the junction unmatched. Germline assignment: CDR1 MGHRA and CDR2 YSYEKL. The CDR3 length is 16 residues. DNA for the CDR3: TGCGCCAGCAGCCACCCGGGACAGGGGGCTTTCTACGAGCAGTACTTC. Translation: CASSHPGQGAFYEQYF.

This chain joins TRBV19 and TRBJ2-2, with 7 bases fitting TRBD2. This CDR3 contains 20 residues. The trim removed 1 base at V and 1 base at J, leaving 15 bases unmatched. The V gene's germline CDR1 is LNHDA and CDR2 SQIVND (reference sequence). This CDR3 is CASSIVDRGVASGNTGELFF. The DNA for the CDR3 is TGTGCCAGTAGTATAGTTGACCGGGGGGTTGCTAGCGGGAACACCGGGGAGCTGTTTTTT.

The gene calls are TRBV25-1 and TRBJ2-7, with D maybe TRBD2 (7 bases). The germline V and J ends were trimmed by 3 bases and 5 bases, with 8 bases remaining between them. CDR3 size: 12 residues. From germline, CDR1 is MGHDK and CDR2 SYGVNS. The CDR3 DNA reads as TGTGCCAGCAGTGAGGGGGGGCACGAGCAGTACTTC. Translation gives CASSEGGHEQYF.

The V call is TRBV5-1, the J call TRBJ1-4; 9 positions agree with TRBD1. The germline CDR1 and CDR2 sequences are SGHRS and YFSETQ. The CDR3 loop spans 15 amino acids. Trimming cost V 10 bases and J 2 bases; bases outside gene matches: 9. In DNA form, the CDR3 reads TGCGCCGGAAGGACAGGGGAGAGCACTAATGAAAAACTGTTTTTT. The encoded protein is CAGRTGESTNEKLFF.

The V gene is TRBV4-3, the J gene TRBJ1-3; possible D gene TRBD1, 6 bases. Germline CDR1 and CDR2: LGHNA and YSLEER. Trimming took off 0 bases at V and 0 bases at J, with 12 bases between the two ends. The CDR3 loop spans 17 amino acids. Written as DNA, the CDR3 is TGCGCCAGCAGCCAAGAGTTTCAGGGGAGCTCTGGAAACACCATATATTTT. Translating it yields CASSQEFQGSSGNTIYF.

For this clone: Other DNA sequences within the sample encode an identical CDR3. The rearrangement uses TRBV18 and TRBJ1-5; D is undetermined. V gave up 3 bases and J gave up 3 bases, with 6 bases separating them. The CDR3 runs 13 residues. Germline V lookup: CDR1 KGHSH, CDR2 LQKENI. The CDR3 is CASSPGSNQPQHF. The CDR3 DNA reads as TGTGCCAGCTCACCCGGGTCCAATCAGCCCCAGCATTTT.

The rearrangement joins TRBV5-6 to TRBJ2-7; D is ambiguous. Germline values: CDR1 SGHDT, CDR2 YYEEEE. The ends were cut back, 0 bases at V and 5 bases at J, with 6 bases in the middle. CDR3 size: 12 residues. The CDR3 DNA follows: TGTGCCAGCAGCTTGGTTGAGAACGAGCAGTACTTC. As protein: CASSLVENEQYF. The whole variable domain, remainder taken from reference TRBV5-6 and TRBJ2-7, is DAGVTQSPTHLIKTRGQQVTLRCSPKSGHDTVSWYQQALGQGPQFIFQYYEEEERQRGNFPDRFSGHQFPNYSSELNVNALLLGDSALYLCASSLVENEQYFGPGTRLTVT.

The chain links TRBV4-3 to TRBJ2-1, with 7 positions matching TRBD2. The ends lost 4 bases at V and 9 bases at J; junction bases unmatched: 3. Germline V gene data show CDR1 as LGHNA and CDR2 as YSLEER. This CDR3 spans 12 amino acids. CDR3 bases: TGCGCCAGCAGCCGAGAGCGGGGTGAGCAGTTCTTC. Its translation: CASSRERGEQFF.

This rearrangement joins TRBV21-1 to TRBJ2-7; the DNA was not used to check the table's D call, TRBD2. TRBV21-1 is assigned pseudogene status. The CDR3 totals 15 residues. CDR3 nucleotide sequence: TGTGCCAACGAAACCCAATTCGCGGGGGTCGGGGAGCAGTACTTC. Translating it yields CANETQFAGVGEQYF.

This clone was seen a handful of times. V is TRBV19 and J is TRBJ2-3; a possible D gene is TRBD2 (5 bases). CDR1 LNHDA and CDR2 SQIVND come from the germline V gene (reference sequence). V was clipped by 1 base and J by 5 bases, with 10 bases between them. The CDR3 totals 14 residues. CDR3 nucleotides: TGTGCCAGTAGTATAGGGACTGTCAGAGATACGCAGTATTTT. Its protein product is CASSIGTVRDTQYF.

The chain combines TRBV5-1 with TRBJ2-5, with 7 bases lining up with TRBD1. Germline V lookup: CDR1 SGHRS, CDR2 YFSETQ. CDR3 length: 15 amino acids. The V and J ends lost 2 bases and 4 bases, in that order; junction bases with no gene match: 8. CDR3 region: CASSFDRDGGETQYF. The CDR3 bases are TGCGCCAGCAGCTTTGACAGGGACGGCGGAGAGACCCAGTACTTC.

The count of this clone is one. The chain couples TRBV27 to TRBJ1-1; D unresolved. The ends were cut back, 3 bases at V and 4 bases at J, with 12 bases in the middle. CDR3 length: 14 residues. Germline CDR1 and CDR2: MNHEY and SMNVEV (reference sequence). The CDR3 sequence is CASSFLGSGTEAFF. The CDR3 region has the DNA TGTGCCAGCAGTTTCTTAGGTAGCGGCACTGAAGCTTTCTTT.

In this sample, this clone turned up once. The chain employs TRBV7-2 and TRBJ2-7, with D possibly being TRBD1 (6 bases). CDR1 is SGHTA and CDR2 is FQGNSA in the germline V gene. The CDR3 runs 14 residues. V was cut by 5 bases and J by 4 bases, with 15 bases left in between. CDR3 nucleotide sequence: TGTGCCAGCAGCAGAGACAGGCAGAAGTACGAGCAGTACTTC. Translation: CASSRDRQKYEQYF. Combining the CDR3 with reference TRBV7-2 and TRBJ2-7 gives the whole variable domain GAGVSQSPSNKVTEKGKDVELRCDPISGHTALYWYRQSLGQGLEFLIYFQGNSAPDKSGLPSDRFSAERTGGSVSTLTIQRTQQEDSAVYLCASSRDRQKYEQYFGPGTRLTVT.

The chain combines TRBV10-2 with TRBJ2-7, with D uncertain. This CDR3 has 14 amino acids. With 4 bases removed from V and 5 bases from J, the gap between germline ends came to 15 bases. CDR1 is WSHSY, CDR2 SAAADI, per germline. In nucleotides, the CDR3 is TGCGCCAGCAGTGGATACGAACAAAGAAACGAGCAGTACTTC. Its translation is CASSGYEQRNEQYF.

The chain links TRBV28 to TRBJ1-1, with D possibly TRBD1 on 6 matching bases. V lost 7 bases and J lost 5, with 8 bases in between. The CDR3 consists of 11 residues. In germline, CDR1 is MDHEN, CDR2 SYDVKM. Here the CDR3 DNA reads TGTGCCAGCAAGGGGGGGACTGAAGCTTTCTTT. Translating gives CASKGGTEAFF.